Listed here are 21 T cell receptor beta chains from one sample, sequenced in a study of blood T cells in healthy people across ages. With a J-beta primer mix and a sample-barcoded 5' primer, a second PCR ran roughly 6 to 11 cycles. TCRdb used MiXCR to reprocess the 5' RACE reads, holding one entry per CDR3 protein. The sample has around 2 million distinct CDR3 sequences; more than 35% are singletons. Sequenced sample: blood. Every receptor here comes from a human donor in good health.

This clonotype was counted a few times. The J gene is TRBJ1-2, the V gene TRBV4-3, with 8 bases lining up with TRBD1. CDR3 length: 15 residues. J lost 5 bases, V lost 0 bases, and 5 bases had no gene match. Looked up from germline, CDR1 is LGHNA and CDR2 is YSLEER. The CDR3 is CASSQESGTGYGYTF. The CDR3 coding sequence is TGCGCCAGCAGCCAAGAGTCCGGGACAGGATATGGCTACACCTTC.

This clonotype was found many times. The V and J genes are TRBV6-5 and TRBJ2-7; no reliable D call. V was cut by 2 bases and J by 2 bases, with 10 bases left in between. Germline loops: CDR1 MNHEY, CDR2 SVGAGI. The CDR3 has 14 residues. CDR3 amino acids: CASSYRPGAYEQYF. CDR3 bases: TGTGCCAGCAGTTACCGTCCGGGCGCCTACGAGCAGTACTTC.

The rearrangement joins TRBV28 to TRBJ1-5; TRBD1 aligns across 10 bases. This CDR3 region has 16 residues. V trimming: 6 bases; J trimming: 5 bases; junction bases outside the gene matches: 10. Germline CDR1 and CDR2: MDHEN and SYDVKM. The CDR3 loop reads CASRERGTGAYQPQHF. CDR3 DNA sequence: TGTGCCAGCAGGGAGAGAGGGACAGGGGCGTATCAGCCCCAGCATTTT.

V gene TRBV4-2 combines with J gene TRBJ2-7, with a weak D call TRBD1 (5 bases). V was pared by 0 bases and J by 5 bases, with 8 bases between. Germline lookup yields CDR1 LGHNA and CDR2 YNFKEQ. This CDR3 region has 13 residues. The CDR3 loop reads CASSQDFRDEQYF. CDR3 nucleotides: TGTGCCAGCAGCCAAGATTTCAGGGACGAGCAGTACTTC.

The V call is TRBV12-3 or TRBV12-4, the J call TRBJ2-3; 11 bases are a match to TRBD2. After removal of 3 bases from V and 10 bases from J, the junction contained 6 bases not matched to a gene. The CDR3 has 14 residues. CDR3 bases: TGTGCCAGCAGTTTTGGACTAGCGGGTCTTTCGCAGTATTTT. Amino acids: CASSFGLAGLSQYF.

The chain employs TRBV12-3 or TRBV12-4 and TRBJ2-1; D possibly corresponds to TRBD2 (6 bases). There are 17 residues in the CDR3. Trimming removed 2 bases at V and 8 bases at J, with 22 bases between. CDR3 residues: CASSLPPGRTLWDEQFF. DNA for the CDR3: TGTGCCAGCAGTTTACCCCCTGGGAGGACACTTTGGGATGAGCAGTTCTTC.

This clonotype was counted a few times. The CDR3: CASSPIRGRDYGYTF. The CDR3 DNA sequence: TGTGCCAGCAGCCCGATCAGGGGGCGCGACTATGGCTACACCTTC. The chain recombines TRBV11-2 with TRBJ1-2; 8 nucleotides agree with TRBD1. Germline V gene lookup returns CDR1 SGHAT and CDR2 FQNNGV. After removal of 5 bases from V and 3 bases from J, the junction contained 8 bases not matched to a gene. The CDR3 runs 15 residues.

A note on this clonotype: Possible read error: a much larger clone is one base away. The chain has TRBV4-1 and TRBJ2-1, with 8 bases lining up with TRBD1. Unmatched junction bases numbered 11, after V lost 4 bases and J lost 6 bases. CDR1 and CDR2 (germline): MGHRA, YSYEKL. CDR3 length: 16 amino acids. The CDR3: CASSPLRTGMGNEQFF. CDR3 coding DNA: TGCGCCAGCAGCCCACTACGGACAGGGATGGGCAATGAGCAGTTCTTC.

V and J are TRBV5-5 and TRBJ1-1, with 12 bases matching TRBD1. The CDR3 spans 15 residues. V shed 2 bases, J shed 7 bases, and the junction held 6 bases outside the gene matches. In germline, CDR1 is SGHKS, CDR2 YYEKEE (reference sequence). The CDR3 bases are TGTGCCAGCAGCTTTGGGGACAGGGGGCGAGATGAAGCTTTCTTT. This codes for CASSFGDRGRDEAFF.

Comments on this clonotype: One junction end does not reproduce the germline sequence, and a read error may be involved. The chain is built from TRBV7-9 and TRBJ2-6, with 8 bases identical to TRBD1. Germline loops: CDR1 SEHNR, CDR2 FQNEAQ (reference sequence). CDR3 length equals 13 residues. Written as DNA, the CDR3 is TGTGCCAGCAGCCAACAGACAGGGGTCGTCCGGACTTTC. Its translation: CASSQQTGVVRTF.

The CDR3 DNA reads as TGTGCCGGTAGCGGGGGGAGTACAGATACGCAGTATTTT. This sequence encodes CAGSGGSTDTQYF. The rearrangement uses TRBV2 and TRBJ2-3; 10 bases are shared with TRBD2. V shed 11 bases, J shed 3 bases, and the junction held 5 bases outside the gene matches. This CDR3 spans 13 amino acids. From germline, CDR1 is SNHLY and CDR2 FYNNEI.

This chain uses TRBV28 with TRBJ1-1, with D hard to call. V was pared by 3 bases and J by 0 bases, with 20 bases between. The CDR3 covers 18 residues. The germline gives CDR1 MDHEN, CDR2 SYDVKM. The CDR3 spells CASSFFTLKTLMNTEAFF. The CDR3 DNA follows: TGTGCCAGCAGTTTTTTTACCCTAAAAACCCTTATGAACACTGAAGCTTTCTTT.

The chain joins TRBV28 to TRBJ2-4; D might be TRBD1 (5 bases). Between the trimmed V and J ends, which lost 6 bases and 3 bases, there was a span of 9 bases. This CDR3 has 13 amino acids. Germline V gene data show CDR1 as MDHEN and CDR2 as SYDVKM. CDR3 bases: TGTGCCAGCAGCCAGACAGACAAAAACATTCAGTACTTC. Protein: CASSQTDKNIQYF.

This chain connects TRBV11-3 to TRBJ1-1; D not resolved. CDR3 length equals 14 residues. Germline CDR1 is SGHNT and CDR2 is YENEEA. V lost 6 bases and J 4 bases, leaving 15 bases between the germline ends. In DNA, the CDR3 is TGTGCCAGCAGGGTACAGATCCTGGGCACTGAAGCTTTCTTT. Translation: CASRVQILGTEAFF.

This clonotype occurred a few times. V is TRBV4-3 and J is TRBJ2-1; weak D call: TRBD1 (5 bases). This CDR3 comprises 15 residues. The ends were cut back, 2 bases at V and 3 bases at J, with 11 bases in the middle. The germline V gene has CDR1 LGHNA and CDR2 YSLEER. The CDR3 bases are TGCGCCAGCAGCCAATCCTGGGGCCTCTACAATGAGCAGTTCTTC. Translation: CASSQSWGLYNEQFF.

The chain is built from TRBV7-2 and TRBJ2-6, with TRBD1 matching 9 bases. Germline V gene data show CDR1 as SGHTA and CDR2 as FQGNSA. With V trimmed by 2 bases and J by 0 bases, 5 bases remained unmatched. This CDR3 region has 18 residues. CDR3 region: CASSLRTGVRSGANVLTF. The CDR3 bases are TGTGCCAGCAGCTTAAGGACAGGGGTCCGCTCTGGGGCCAACGTCCTGACTTTC.

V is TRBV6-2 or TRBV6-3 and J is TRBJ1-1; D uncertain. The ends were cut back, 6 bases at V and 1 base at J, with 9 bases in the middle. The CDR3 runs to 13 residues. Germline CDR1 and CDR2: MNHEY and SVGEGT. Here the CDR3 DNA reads TGTGCCAGCAGCTTCATAGCGAACACTGAAGCTTTCTTT. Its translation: CASSFIANTEAFF.

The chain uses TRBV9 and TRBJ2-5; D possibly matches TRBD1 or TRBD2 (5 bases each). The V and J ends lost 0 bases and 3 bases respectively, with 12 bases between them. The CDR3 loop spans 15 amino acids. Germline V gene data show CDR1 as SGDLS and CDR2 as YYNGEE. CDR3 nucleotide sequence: TGTGCCAGCAGCGTAGGGGTAGGGACGGAAGAGACCCAGTACTTC. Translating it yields CASSVGVGTEETQYF.

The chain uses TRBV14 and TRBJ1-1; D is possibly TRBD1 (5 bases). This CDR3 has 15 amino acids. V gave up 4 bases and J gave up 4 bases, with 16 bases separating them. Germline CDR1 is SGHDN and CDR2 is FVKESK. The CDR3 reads CASSPHRGSATEAFF. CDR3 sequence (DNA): TGTGCCAGCAGCCCCCACCGGGGGTCGGCCACTGAAGCTTTCTTT.

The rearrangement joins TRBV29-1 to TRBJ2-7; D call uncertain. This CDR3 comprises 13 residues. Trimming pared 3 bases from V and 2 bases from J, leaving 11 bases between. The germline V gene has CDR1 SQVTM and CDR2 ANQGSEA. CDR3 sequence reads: CSVEAGPPYEQYF. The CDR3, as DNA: TGCAGCGTTGAGGCCGGGCCTCCCTACGAGCAGTACTTC.

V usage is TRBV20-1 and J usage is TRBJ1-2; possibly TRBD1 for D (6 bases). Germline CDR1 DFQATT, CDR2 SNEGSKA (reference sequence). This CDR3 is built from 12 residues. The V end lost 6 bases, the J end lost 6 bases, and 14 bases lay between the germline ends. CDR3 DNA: TGCAGTGCGTACAGGGTGTCGGATGGCTACACCTTC. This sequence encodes CSAYRVSDGYTF.